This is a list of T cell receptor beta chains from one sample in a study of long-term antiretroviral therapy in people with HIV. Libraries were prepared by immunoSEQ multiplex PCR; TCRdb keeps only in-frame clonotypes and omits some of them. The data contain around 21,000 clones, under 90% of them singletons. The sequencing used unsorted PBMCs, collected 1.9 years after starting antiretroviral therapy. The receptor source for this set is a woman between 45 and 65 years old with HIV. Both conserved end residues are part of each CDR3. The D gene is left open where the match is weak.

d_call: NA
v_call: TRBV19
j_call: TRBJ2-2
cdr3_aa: CASSGADSWNTGELFF

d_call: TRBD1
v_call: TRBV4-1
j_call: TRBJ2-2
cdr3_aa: CASSQADAYGTANTGELFF

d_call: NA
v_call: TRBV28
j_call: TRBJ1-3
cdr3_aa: CASSYPDARNTIYF

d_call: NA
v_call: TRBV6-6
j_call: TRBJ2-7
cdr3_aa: CASSPPMGFGSYEQYF

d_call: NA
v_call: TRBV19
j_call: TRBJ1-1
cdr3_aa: CASTDRNTEAFF

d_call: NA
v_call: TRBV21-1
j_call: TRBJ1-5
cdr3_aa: CATKWAGPNQPQHF

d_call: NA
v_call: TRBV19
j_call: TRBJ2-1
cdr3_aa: CASSPDYNEQFF

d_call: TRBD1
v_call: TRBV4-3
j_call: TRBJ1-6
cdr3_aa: CASSQEGTGGSPLHF

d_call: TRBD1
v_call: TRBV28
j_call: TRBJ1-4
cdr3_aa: CASSPLPGQGELFF

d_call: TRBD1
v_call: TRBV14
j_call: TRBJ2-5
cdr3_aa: CASSEQGETQYF

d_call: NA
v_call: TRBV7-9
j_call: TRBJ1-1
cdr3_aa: CASSHGHGNTEAFF

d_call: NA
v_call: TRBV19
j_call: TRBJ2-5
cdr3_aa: CATSNDFGAGGETQYF

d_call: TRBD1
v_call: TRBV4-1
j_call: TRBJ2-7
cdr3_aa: CASSPGQGAYEQYF

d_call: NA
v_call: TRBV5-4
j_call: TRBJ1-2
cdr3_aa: CASSLKDSYGYTF

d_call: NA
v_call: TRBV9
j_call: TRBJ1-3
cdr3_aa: CASSPGRIGNTIYF

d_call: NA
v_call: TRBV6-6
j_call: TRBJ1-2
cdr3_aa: CASSYGTGSGGYTF